This T cell receptor beta chain was recorded in a study of response to subunit inactivated influenza vaccine. This clonotype was picked up many times. The antigen remains unidentified. Findings and caveats of the study: Few new T cells, the authors suggested, are recruited by each seasonal influenza vaccination.

V lost 3 bases and J 3 bases, leaving 14 bases between the germline ends. The germline V gene has CDR1 DFQATT and CDR2 SNEGSKA (reference sequence). The CDR3 totals 15 residues. TCRdb independently ran MiXCR on the RT-PCR reads; one entry per CDR3 protein. This table has approximately 570,000 distinct CDR3 sequences, 6% to 9% appearing once. The TCR comes from a man between 50 and 69 years old who received an inactivated influenza vaccine. The sample in question was PBMCs from blood, obtained about 23 months after vaccination. The chain joins TRBV20-1 to TRBJ2-2; D is possibly TRBD2 (6 bases). The CDR3: CSARKGGSHTGELFF. The CDR3 DNA reads TGCAGTGCTAGGAAGGGAGGCTCGCACACCGGGGAGCTGTTTTTT.